The 8 T cell receptor beta chains below all came from one sample that was sequenced in a study of naive and memory T cell subsets. Both TRBC1 and TRBC2 were covered by a beta constant-region primer of two equimolar oligonucleotides. The ligated cDNA underwent four PCR rounds using SP2 and nested alpha and beta constant-region primers. TCRdb fed the UMI-ligation and nested PCR reads into MiXCR, producing one record per CDR3 protein. The top ten hold less than 0.13% of the sample, which has 130,000 to 150,000 distinct CDR3 sequences, about 23% seen once. These TCRs' antigens remain unknown. Findings and limits, study-wide: Naive repertoires, especially CD8, held a few larger clonotypes, possibly memory cells re-expressing CD45RA.

The sequencing sample was made of naive CD4+ T cells from blood. The receptor source for this set is a human donor in good health.

The chain joins TRBV7-9 to TRBJ2-4; D possibly corresponds to TRBD1 (5 bases). Germline-derived CDR1 and CDR2 are SEHNR and FQNEAQ (reference sequence). The CDR3 extends over 17 amino acids. Between the trimmed V and J ends, which lost 1 base and 4 bases, there was a span of 17 bases. The CDR3 nucleotides read TGTGCCAGCAGCTTAGGGGTAACAGGAACGATGAAAAACATTCAGTACTTC. Translation gives CASSLGVTGTMKNIQYF.

The chain joins TRBV27 to TRBJ1-5; maybe TRBD1 (5 bases). V lost 3 bases and J lost 6, with 18 bases in between. The CDR3 sequence is 16 residues long. Germline V gene data show CDR1 as MNHEY and CDR2 as SMNVEV (reference sequence). The DNA for the CDR3 is TGTGCCAGCAGTTTCATTGGGGGGAGGTATGGTCAGCCCCAGCATTTT. It specifies CASSFIGGRYGQPQHF.

The V gene is TRBV7-9, the J gene TRBJ2-2; no clear D. This CDR3 is 14 amino acids long. The germline V gene has CDR1 SEHNR and CDR2 FQNEAQ (reference sequence). V lost 5 bases, J lost 6 bases, and 13 bases lay in between. CDR3 protein: CASSPARLPGELFF. The DNA of the CDR3 is TGTGCCAGCAGCCCAGCCCGACTTCCCGGGGAGCTGTTTTTT.

This clonotype came up a few times. The chain joins TRBV28 to TRBJ2-7; D might be TRBD2 (6 bases). From germline, CDR1 is MDHEN and CDR2 SYDVKM. V lost 5 bases, J lost 4 bases, and 18 bases lay in between. CDR3 length equals 15 residues. The CDR3 nucleotides read TGTGCCAGCAGTCACGCCGCCGCCGGGGGTTACGAGCAGTACTTC. The encoded protein is CASSHAAAGGYEQYF. The full variable domain, in which reference TRBV28 and TRBJ2-7 provide the parts outside the CDR3, is DVKVTQSSRYLVKRTGEKVFLECVQDMDHENMFWYRQDPGLGLRLIYFSYDVKMKEKGDIPEGYSVSREKKERFSLILESASTNQTSMYLCASSHAAAGGYEQYFGPGTRLTVT.

This clonotype was seen at least ten times. The chain is built from TRBV12-3 or TRBV12-4 and TRBJ2-3; D not resolved. V lost 2 bases and J lost 1, with 13 bases in between. The CDR3 totals 16 residues. CDR3 in amino acids: CASSLNLGQRTDTQYF. The CDR3 DNA reads as TGTGCCAGCAGTTTAAATTTGGGCCAGCGCACAGATACGCAGTATTTT.

This clonotype was observed many times. The rearrangement links TRBV29-1 to TRBJ2-5, with TRBD1 identical over 7 bases. After removal of 2 bases from V and 2 bases from J, the junction contained 5 bases not matched to a gene. The germline CDR1 and CDR2 sequences are SQVTM and ANQGSEA. The CDR3 runs 14 residues. The CDR3: CSVEPRDRQETQYF. The CDR3 DNA sequence: TGCAGCGTTGAACCCCGGGACAGACAAGAGACCCAGTACTTC.

The chain carries TRBV12-3 or TRBV12-4 and TRBJ2-5; D not resolved. This CDR3 region has 16 residues. V was pared by 1 base and J by 2 bases, with 14 bases between. The CDR3 loop is CASSLGHMGNQETQYF. The DNA of the CDR3 is TGTGCCAGCAGTTTAGGACACATGGGGAATCAAGAGACCCAGTACTTC.

The J gene is TRBJ2-7, the V gene TRBV28, with D possibly matching TRBD1 (5 bases). The CDR3 has 14 residues. Trimming stripped 4 bases from V and 5 bases from J, with 15 bases between. Germline V lookup: CDR1 MDHEN, CDR2 SYDVKM. CDR3 DNA sequence: TGTGCCAGCAGTTCATCAGGGTTCAGGAACGAGCAGTACTTC. Its protein is CASSSSGFRNEQYF. The variable domain in full, with the rest retrieved from reference TRBV28 and TRBJ2-7, is DVKVTQSSRYLVKRTGEKVFLECVQDMDHENMFWYRQDPGLGLRLIYFSYDVKMKEKGDIPEGYSVSREKKERFSLILESASTNQTSMYLCASSSSGFRNEQYFGPGTRLTVT.